The 7 T cell receptor beta chains in this list originate from one sample, sequenced in a study of response to subunit inactivated influenza vaccine. TCRdb passed the RT-PCR reads through MiXCR, listing each CDR3 protein once. The data show approximately 520,000 distinct CDR3 sequences, over 25% seen once. The material sequenced was CD4+ T cells sorted from PBMCs, taken roughly 5 days after vaccination. The source is a man aged 50-59 years who received an inactivated influenza vaccine.

The chain combines TRBV12-3 or TRBV12-4 with TRBJ1-1; 8 nucleotides match TRBD1. V was pared by 6 bases and J by 11 bases, with 8 bases of the junction left unmatched. This CDR3 spans 12 amino acids. CDR3: CASRLGQGRAFF. The CDR3 DNA reads TGTGCCAGCAGACTCGGACAGGGAAGGGCTTTCTTT.

This clonotype was counted a few times. The gene calls are TRBV5-1 and TRBJ1-4, with 8 positions matching TRBD1. This CDR3 has 17 residues. Germline CDR1 reads SGHRS; CDR2 reads YFSETQ. Trimming cost V 1 base and J 0 bases; bases outside gene matches: 5. The CDR3 loop is CASSLFGQGTTNEKLFF. The CDR3 DNA follows: TGCGCCAGCAGCTTGTTCGGACAGGGCACAACTAATGAAAAACTGTTTTTT.

This clonotype was seen a few times. The chain joins TRBV20-1 to TRBJ2-6; D unresolved. The CDR3 length is 17 residues. CDR1 is DFQATT and CDR2 is SNEGSKA in the germline V gene (reference sequence). V was clipped by 0 bases and J by 0 bases, with 12 bases between them. The CDR3 protein is CSARDGPSGSGANVLTF. The DNA for the CDR3 is TGCAGTGCTAGAGATGGACCAAGTGGCTCTGGGGCCAACGTCCTGACTTTC.

The chain uses TRBV7-2 and TRBJ2-2, with TRBD1 matching 9 bases. The CDR3 is 16 residues long. CDR1 SGHTA and CDR2 FQGNSA come from the germline V gene. V was pared by 6 bases and J by 8 bases, with 13 bases of the junction left unmatched. CDR3: CASSLTGTGSSGELFF. In DNA, the CDR3 is TGTGCCAGCAGTTTAACCGGGACAGGGTCGTCGGGGGAGCTGTTTTTT.

The chain joins TRBV5-1 to TRBJ2-5, with 7 bases aligning to TRBD2. The CDR3 runs to 14 residues. CDR1 SGHRS and CDR2 YFSETQ come from the germline V gene. After removal of 1 base from V and 2 bases from J, the junction contained 2 bases not matched to a gene. Written as DNA, the CDR3 is TGCGCCAGCAGCTTGTGGGGGGGACAAGAGACCCAGTACTTC. It encodes CASSLWGGQETQYF.

The sample holds a few counts of this clonotype. The chain couples TRBV5-4 to TRBJ1-2; D call uncertain. Deletions cut 4 bases from V and 1 base from J, with 11 bases between. CDR1 SGHNT and CDR2 YYREEE come from the germline V gene (reference sequence). This CDR3 spans 14 amino acids. The CDR3 here is CASSIDPDNYGYTF. The DNA of the CDR3 is TGTGCCAGCAGCATCGACCCGGATAACTATGGCTACACCTTC.

The J gene is TRBJ1-1, the V gene TRBV29-1, with D possibly matching TRBD1 (6 bases). This CDR3 is built from 14 residues. The germline gives CDR1 SQVTM, CDR2 ANQGSEA. Trimming removed 7 bases from V and 0 bases from J, with 15 bases in between. This chain's CDR3 is CSANWGQLNTEAFF. For the CDR3, the DNA is TGCAGCGCCAACTGGGGGCAGTTGAACACTGAAGCTTTCTTT. The entire variable domain, with the rest obtained from reference TRBV29-1 and TRBJ1-1, is as follows: SAVISQKPSRDICQRGTSLTIQCQVDSQVTMMFWYRQQPGQSLTLIATANQGSEATYESGFVIDKFPISRPNLTFSTLTVSNMSPEDSSIYLCSANWGQLNTEAFFGQGTRLTVV.